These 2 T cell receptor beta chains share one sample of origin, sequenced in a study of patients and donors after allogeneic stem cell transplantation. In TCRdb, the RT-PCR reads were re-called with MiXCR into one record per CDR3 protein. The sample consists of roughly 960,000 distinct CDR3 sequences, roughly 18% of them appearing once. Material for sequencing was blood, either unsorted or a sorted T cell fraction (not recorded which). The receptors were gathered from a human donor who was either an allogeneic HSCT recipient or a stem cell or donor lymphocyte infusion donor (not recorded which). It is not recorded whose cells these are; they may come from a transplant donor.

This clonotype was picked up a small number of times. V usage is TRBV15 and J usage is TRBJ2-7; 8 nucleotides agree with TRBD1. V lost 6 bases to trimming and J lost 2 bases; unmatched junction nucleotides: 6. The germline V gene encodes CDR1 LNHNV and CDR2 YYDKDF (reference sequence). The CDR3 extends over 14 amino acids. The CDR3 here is CATRAGTGAYEQYF. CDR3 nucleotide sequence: TGTGCCACCAGGGCCGGGACAGGTGCCTACGAGCAGTACTTC.

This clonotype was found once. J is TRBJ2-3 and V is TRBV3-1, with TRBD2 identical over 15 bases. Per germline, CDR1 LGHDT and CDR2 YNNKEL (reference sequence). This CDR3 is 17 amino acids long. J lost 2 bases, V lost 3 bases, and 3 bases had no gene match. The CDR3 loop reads CASSHGTSGRSTDTQYF. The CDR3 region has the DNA TGTGCCAGCAGCCACGGGACTAGCGGGAGGTCCACAGATACGCAGTATTTT.